This T cell receptor (beta chain) was identified during a study of vaccination and CD4 T cells after COVID-19. The CDR3 is 14 residues long. The V gene's germline CDR1 is SGHKS and CDR2 YYEKEE (reference sequence). V gave up 2 bases and J gave up 5 bases, with 13 bases separating them. The treatment here: 10-day PBMC culture with coronavirus spike peptide pools or control peptides (ViraFEST assay). The Oncomine TCR Beta short-read assay sequenced DNA from cultured CD4+ T cells. It was cultured CD4+ T cells from which genomic DNA was extracted. MiXCR was run by TCRdb on the PCR reads, yielding one entry per CDR3 protein. The data hold more than 6,000 distinct CDR3 sequences, with less than 25% observed a single time. Concerning this clonotype: Its antigen is unknown.

This TCR derives from a human donor who had recovered from COVID-19. This sample comprised CD4+ T cells from blood, cultured in vitro, obtained after SARS-CoV-2 vaccination. J is TRBJ2-5 and V is TRBV5-5; D is tentatively TRBD1 or TRBD2 (5 bases each). The CDR3 spells CASSFSGTGETQYF. CDR3 in DNA: TGTGCCAGCAGCTTTTCGGGGACGGGCGAGACCCAGTACTTC. The full variable domain, its missing parts supplied by reference TRBV5-5 and TRBJ2-5, is DAGVTQSPTHLIKTRGQQVTLRCSPISGHKSVSWYQQVLGQGPQFIFQYYEKEERGRGNFPDRFSARQFPNYSSELNVNALLLGDSALYLCASSFSGTGETQYFGPGTRLLVL.